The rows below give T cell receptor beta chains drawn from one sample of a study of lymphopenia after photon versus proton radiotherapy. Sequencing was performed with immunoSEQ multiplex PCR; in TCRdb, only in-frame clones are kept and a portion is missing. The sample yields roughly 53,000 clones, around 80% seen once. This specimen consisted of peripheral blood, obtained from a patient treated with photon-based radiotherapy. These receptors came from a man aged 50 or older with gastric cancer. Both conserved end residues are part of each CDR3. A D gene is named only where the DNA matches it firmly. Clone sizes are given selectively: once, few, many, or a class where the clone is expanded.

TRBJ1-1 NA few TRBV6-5 TGTGCCAGCAGCCTACAGGGACTGAACACTGAAGCTTTCTTT CASSLQGLNTEAFF
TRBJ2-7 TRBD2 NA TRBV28 TGTGCCAGCAGTCCCTTGACTAGCGGGAGGGTCCAATTCGAGCAGTACTTC CASSPLTSGRVQFEQYF
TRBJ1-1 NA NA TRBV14 TGTGCCAGCAGCAACTACCAGGGTGCCGAAGCTTTCTTT CASSNYQGAEAFF
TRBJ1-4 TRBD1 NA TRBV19 TGTGCCAGTAGTAGACAAGCCGGGACAGGGGGCTTTAATGAAAAACTGTTTTTT CASSRQAGTGGFNEKLFF
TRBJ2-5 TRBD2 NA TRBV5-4 TGTGCCAGCAGCCCACCTCAGACTAGCGGAGGGGGAGAGACCCAGTACTTC CASSPPQTSGGGETQYF
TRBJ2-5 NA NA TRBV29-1 TGCAGCGTTGAACCCCCAGGGGGGCAAGAGACCCAGTACTTC CSVEPPGGQETQYF
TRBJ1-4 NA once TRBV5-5 TGTGCCAGCAGTCCCCGGGGGGCCACCCTTAATGAAAAACTGTTTTTT CASSPRGATLNEKLFF
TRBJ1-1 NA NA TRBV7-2 TGTGCCAGCAGCCCGGACGGGTCGAACACTGAAGCTTTCTTT CASSPDGSNTEAFF
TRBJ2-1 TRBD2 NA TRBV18 TGTGCCAGCTCACCCAGGACTAGCGGGAGGAGCTCCTACAATGAGCAGTTCTTC CASSPRTSGRSSYNEQFF
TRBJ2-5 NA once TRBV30 TGTGCCTGGAGTTTTAAAGAGACCCAGTACTTC CAWSFKETQYF
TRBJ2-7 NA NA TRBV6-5 TGTGCCAGCAGTTACTCGGGCAGGGGGGTTTCCGAGCAGTACTTC CASSYSGRGVSEQYF
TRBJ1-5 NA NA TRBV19 TGTGCCACCTCCGGGACATTCAATAGCAATCAGCCCCAGCATTTT CATSGTFNSNQPQHF
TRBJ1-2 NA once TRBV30 TGTGCCTGGAGTGTAGACTTGCGGGGCTACACCTTC CAWSVDLRGYTF
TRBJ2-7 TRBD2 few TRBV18 TGTGCCAGCTCACCACGGAGGAGCGGGAGCGGCGAGCAGTACTTC CASSPRRSGSGEQYF
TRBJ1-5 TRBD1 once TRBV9 TGTGCCAGCAGCTTCCGGGACAGACCAAATCAGCCCCAGCATTTT CASSFRDRPNQPQHF
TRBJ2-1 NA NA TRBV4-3 TGCGCCAGCAGCCAAGAACCCCAGGGAAACAATGAGCAGTTCTTC CASSQEPQGNNEQFF
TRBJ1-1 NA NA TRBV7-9 TGTGCCAGCAGCTTTGAGGTCACTGAAGCTTTCTTT CASSFEVTEAFF
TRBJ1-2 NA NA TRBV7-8 TGTGCCAGCAGCCCGGCCTTCCCGGGGGGCTACACCTTC CASSPAFPGGYTF
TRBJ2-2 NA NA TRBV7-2 TGTGCCAGCAGCTTCCACCAACTAGCCACCGGGGAGCTGTTTTTT CASSFHQLATGELFF
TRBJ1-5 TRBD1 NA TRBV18 TGTGCCAGCTCACCGGCAGGGGGTCTTAATCAGCCCCAGCATTTT CASSPAGGLNQPQHF
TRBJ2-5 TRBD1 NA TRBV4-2 TGTGCCAGCAGCCTGGAGACAGGGGCCGGTGGAGAGACCCAGTACTTC CASSLETGAGGETQYF
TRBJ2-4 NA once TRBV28 TGTGCCAGCATTAGCCCCTTAGCCAAAAACATTCAGTACTTC CASISPLAKNIQYF
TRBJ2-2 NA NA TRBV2 TGTGCCAGCAGTTACAGCACCGGGGAGCTGTTTTTT CASSYSTGELFF
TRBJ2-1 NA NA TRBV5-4 TGTGCCAGCAGCTTGGCCGGGTGGACCCTCGACTCTGAGCAGTTCTTC CASSLAGWTLDSEQFF
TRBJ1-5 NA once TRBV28 TGTGCCAGCAGCCCGCCAGGGCAGCCCCAGCATTTT CASSPPGQPQHF
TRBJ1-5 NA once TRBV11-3 TGTGCCAGCAGCTTAGCAAGGGCAGGGGGCAATCAGCCCCAGCATTTT CASSLARAGGNQPQHF
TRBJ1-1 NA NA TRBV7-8 TGTGCCAGCAGCTTAGACCAGGGGCGAGGAAGTGAAGCTTTCTTT CASSLDQGRGSEAFF
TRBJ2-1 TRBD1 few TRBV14 TGTGCCAGCAGCCAAACTAGGGGCAGGGGGAATTTGGATAATGAGCAGTTCTTC CASSQTRGRGNLDNEQFF
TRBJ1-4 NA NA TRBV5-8 TGTGCCAGCAGTTCGAAGGGAGTAACTAATGAAAAACTGTTTTTT CASSSKGVTNEKLFF
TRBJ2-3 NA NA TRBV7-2 TGTGCCAGCAGCTTCCGGGCAGCAAGCACAGATACGCAGTATTTT CASSFRAASTDTQYF
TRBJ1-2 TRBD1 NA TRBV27 TGTGCCAGCAGTACAAGACAGGGCTCCCACTATGGCTACACCTTC CASSTRQGSHYGYTF
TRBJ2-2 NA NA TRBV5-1 TGCGCCAGCAGCTTGGCCGCGAGGGACCCAGCGAACACCGGGGAGCTGTTTTTT CASSLAARDPANTGELFF
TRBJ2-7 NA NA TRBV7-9 TGTGCCAGCAGCTTAGTGCCCGTTGGGAGGCTCGAGCAGTACTTC CASSLVPVGRLEQYF
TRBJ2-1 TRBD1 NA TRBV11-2 TGTGCCAGCAGATCGCCGGGGACAGGGGCTAATGAGCAGTTCTTC CASRSPGTGANEQFF
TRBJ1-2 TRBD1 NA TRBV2 TGTGCCAGCAGATTCCGACAGGGCGGCTATGGCTACACCTTC CASRFRQGGYGYTF
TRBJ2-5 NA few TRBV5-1 TGCGCCAGCAGCTTGTTCGCGGGCTCATTAAAAGAGACCCAGTACTTC CASSLFAGSLKETQYF
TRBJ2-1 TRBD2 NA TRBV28 TGTGCCAGCAGTTTATGGGGAGGGGAGCAGTTCTTC CASSLWGGEQFF
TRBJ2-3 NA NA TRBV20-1 TGCAGTGCCGCTAGGACAGATACGCAGTATTTT CSAARTDTQYF
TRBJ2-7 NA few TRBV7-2 TGTGCCAGCAGCTTAGAGGGGAGCTCCTACGAGCAGTACTTC CASSLEGSSYEQYF
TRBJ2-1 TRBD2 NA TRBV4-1 TGCGCCAGCAGCCAAGACGCGGGAGTAGCGGGAGTCAATGAGCAGTTCTTC CASSQDAGVAGVNEQFF
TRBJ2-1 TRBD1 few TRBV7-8 TGTGCCAGCAGCTTAGCCGCCGGGACAGGGGACAATGAGCAGTTCTTC CASSLAAGTGDNEQFF
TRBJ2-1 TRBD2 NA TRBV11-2 TGTGCCTCTTCGGTCGCGGGAGGGGGGTACAATGAGCAGTTCTTC CASSVAGGGYNEQFF
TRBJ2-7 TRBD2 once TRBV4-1 TGCGCCAGCAGCCAAGAGGGAATAGCGGGCCATTACGAGCAGTACTTC CASSQEGIAGHYEQYF
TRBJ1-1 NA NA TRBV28 TGTGCCTCGTTAGTCCGGGACACTGAAGCTTTCTTT CASLVRDTEAFF
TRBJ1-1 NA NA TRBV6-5 TGTGCCAGCGCACCTACTGCGAACACTGAAGCTTTCTTT CASAPTANTEAFF
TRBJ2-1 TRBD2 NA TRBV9 TGTGCCAGCAGCGTAGGTAGCGGGAGGGCCCATGAGCAGTTCTTC CASSVGSGRAHEQFF
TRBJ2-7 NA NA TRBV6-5 TGTGCCAGCAGTTACTCAACAGGCTACTACGAGCAGTACTTC CASSYSTGYYEQYF
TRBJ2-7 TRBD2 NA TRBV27 TGTGCCAGCAGTCCTGGACTAGTTCTTACCCGGCGGCCCCCCGACGAGCAGTACTTC CASSPGLVLTRRPPDEQYF
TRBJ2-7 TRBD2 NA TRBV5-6 TGTGCCAGCAGGCCAGCGGGGGGCGACGAGCAGTACTTC CASRPAGGDEQYF
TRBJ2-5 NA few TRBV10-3 TGTGCCATCAGTGAGTCCGAATTGGGGCGAGAGACCCAGTACTTC CAISESELGRETQYF
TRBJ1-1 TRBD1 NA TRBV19 TGTGCCAGTAGTATAACGACAGGGGTCACTGAAGCTTTCTTT CASSITTGVTEAFF